The entry that follows covers one T cell receptor beta chain sequence. This entry comes from a study of CD8 T cells in Susac syndrome. RNA totalling about 0.45 to 1 ug underwent reverse transcription with random hexamers. The amplification used immunoSEQ multiplex PCR on TCR beta CDR3; it spanned 54 Vbeta and 13 Jbeta. TCRdb independently ran MiXCR on the immunoSEQ multiplex PCR reads; one entry per CDR3 protein. The profile covers some 120,000 distinct CDR3 sequences, with less than 95% appearing a single time and 0.095% to 0.1% taken by the ten largest. The specimen sequenced was CD4+ T cells from PBMCs. This clonotype was obtained from a human donor in good health.

The CDR3 loop reads CSARGTENEKLFF. CDR3 bases: TGCAGTGCTAGAGGGACGGAGAATGAAAAACTGTTTTTT. J is TRBJ1-4 and V is TRBV20-1, with D hard to call. The germline CDR1 and CDR2 sequences are DFQATT and SNEGSKA (reference sequence). The germline V and J ends were trimmed by 1 base and 5 bases, with 8 bases remaining between them. The CDR3 is 13 residues long.